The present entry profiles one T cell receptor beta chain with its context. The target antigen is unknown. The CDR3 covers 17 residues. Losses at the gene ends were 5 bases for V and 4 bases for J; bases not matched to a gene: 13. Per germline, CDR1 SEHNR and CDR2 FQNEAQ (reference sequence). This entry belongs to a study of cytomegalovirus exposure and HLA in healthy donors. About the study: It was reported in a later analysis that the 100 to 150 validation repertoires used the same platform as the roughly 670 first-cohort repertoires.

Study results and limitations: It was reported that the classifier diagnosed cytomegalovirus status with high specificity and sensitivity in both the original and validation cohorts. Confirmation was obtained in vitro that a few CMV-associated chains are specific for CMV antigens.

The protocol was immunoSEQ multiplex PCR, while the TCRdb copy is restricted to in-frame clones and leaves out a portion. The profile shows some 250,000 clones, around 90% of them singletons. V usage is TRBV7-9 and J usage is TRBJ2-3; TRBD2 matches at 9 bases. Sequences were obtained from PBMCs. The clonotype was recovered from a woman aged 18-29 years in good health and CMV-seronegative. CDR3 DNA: TGTGCCAGCAGCAACGCCGGGACTAGCCTTGTTGCAGATACGCAGTATTTT. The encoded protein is CASSNAGTSLVADTQYF.